Listed below are T cell receptor beta chains from one sample, sequenced in a study of CXCR3-negative and CXCR3-positive naive CD8 T cells. TCRdb re-called the 5' RACE reads and catalogs CDR3 proteins one per entry, DNA excluded. The sample totals about 30,000 distinct CDR3 sequences. The sample consisted of memory CD8+ T cells from blood. Receptors were obtained from a human donor in good health. Some clones in this sample may be carry-over from other donors' samples. Both conserved end residues are part of each CDR3. Each record gives: CDR3 protein, J gene, V gene, clone size. The size entry is marked missing in some rows and otherwise reads once, few, many or a size class.

CDR3aa: CASSLRRTSYEQYF
j_gene: TRBJ2-7
v_gene: TRBV28
abundance: NA

CDR3aa: CATSNPEGQFF
j_gene: TRBJ2-1
v_gene: TRBV24-1
abundance: NA

CDR3aa: CASSVSPSKETQYF
j_gene: TRBJ2-5
v_gene: TRBV6-1
abundance: NA

CDR3aa: CSARDFRYSETQYF
j_gene: TRBJ2-5
v_gene: TRBV20-1
abundance: NA

CDR3aa: CASSYVGAGELFF
j_gene: TRBJ2-2
v_gene: TRBV5-6
abundance: NA

CDR3aa: CASSPGLALRF
j_gene: TRBJ2-5
v_gene: TRBV3-1
abundance: medium-sized

CDR3aa: CASSLGTGTRTDTQYF
j_gene: TRBJ2-3
v_gene: TRBV5-6
abundance: NA

CDR3aa: CASSEASAGLIHEQYF
j_gene: TRBJ2-7
v_gene: TRBV2
abundance: NA

CDR3aa: CASTIRGPWGNQPQHF
j_gene: TRBJ1-5
v_gene: TRBV6-2/TRBV6-3
abundance: NA

CDR3aa: CASSTRWRNSGNTIYF
j_gene: TRBJ1-3
v_gene: TRBV28
abundance: NA